A single sample is the source of the 28 T cell receptor beta chains below, sequenced in a study of blood T cell repertoires in COVID-19. Measured with immunoSEQ multiplex PCR; TCRdb has only the in-frame clones, and not every one. The repertoire holds about 270,000 clones, with more than 75% as singletons. Sequenced input: peripheral blood. These receptors came from a man in his forties or fifties with active or convalescent COVID-19.

The rearrangement links TRBV12-5 to TRBJ2-2, with 8 bases matching TRBD1. V gave up 6 bases and J gave up 5 bases; unmatched junction bases: 11. CDR1 and CDR2 (germline): LGHNT, FRNRAP. CDR3 length: 16 amino acids. The CDR3 bases are TGTGCTAGTGGCCCCTGGACAGGGTTAGGGACCGGGGAGCTGTTTTTT. Translating gives CASGPWTGLGTGELFF.

This clone was seen a few times. V usage is TRBV2 and J usage is TRBJ2-7, with D possibly being TRBD1 (6 bases). CDR1 and CDR2 (germline): SNHLY, FYNNEI. The CDR3 runs to 14 residues. V gave up 4 bases and J gave up 2 bases, with 12 bases separating them. The CDR3 sequence is CASSVGTYTYEQYF. The CDR3 DNA follows: TGTGCCAGCAGTGTAGGGACATATACCTACGAGCAGTACTTC.

This chain joins TRBV3-1 (or the pseudogene TRBV3-2) and TRBJ1-4; the match to TRBD1 covers 7 bases. This CDR3 has 14 amino acids. In germline, CDR1 is LGHDT, CDR2 YNNKEL (reference sequence). V shed 6 bases, J shed 2 bases, and the junction held 3 bases outside the gene matches. The CDR3 region has the DNA TGTGCCAGCAGTCCGGGACAGACTAATGAAAAACTGTTTTTT. The encoded protein is CASSPGQTNEKLFF.

The chain employs TRBV24-1 and TRBJ1-5; no clear D gene. CDR1 and CDR2 (germline): KGHDR, SFDVKD. The CDR3 has 13 amino acids. V lost 2 bases and J 2 bases, leaving 3 bases between the germline ends. The CDR3 coding sequence is TGTGCCACCAGTGATTCTGGCAATCAGCCCCAGCATTTT. Translated: CATSDSGNQPQHF.

On this clone itself: Additional DNA sequences in this sample encode the identical CDR3. This chain joins TRBV5-1 and TRBJ1-4, with D unclear. The germline CDR1 and CDR2 sequences are SGHRS and YFSETQ. CDR3 length equals 15 residues. V was pared by 3 bases and J by 4 bases, with 13 bases between. CDR3 in DNA: TGCGCCAGCAGCTCGGGAGGGAGTTTTAATGAAAAACTGTTTTTT. Its translation is CASSSGGSFNEKLFF.

This chain uses TRBV9 with TRBJ2-2, with 7 bases aligning to TRBD1. The germline gives CDR1 SGDLS, CDR2 YYNGEE. This CDR3 spans 14 amino acids. The junction had 3 bases not matched to a gene; V was cut back by 0 bases and J by 7 bases. Here the CDR3 DNA reads TGTGCCAGCAGCGTAGTGGGACAGCACGGGGAGCTGTTTTTT. Amino acids: CASSVVGQHGELFF.

This chain connects TRBV19 to TRBJ2-1; 7 bases are shared with TRBD1. Germline loops: CDR1 LNHDA, CDR2 SQIVND (reference sequence). This CDR3 is built from 14 residues. V gave up 4 bases and J gave up 3 bases; unmatched junction bases: 3. CDR3 DNA sequence: TGTGCCAGTAGTACGACAGGGAGCTACAATGAGCAGTTCTTC. Translated: CASSTTGSYNEQFF.

The chain employs TRBV2 and TRBJ2-5; 7 positions match TRBD1. This CDR3 contains 13 residues. CDR1 SNHLY and CDR2 FYNNEI come from the germline V gene. J lost 5 bases, V lost 10 bases, and 10 bases had no gene match. The CDR3 spells CAKRYRGEETQYF. CDR3 nucleotide sequence: TGTGCCAAAAGGTACAGGGGCGAGGAGACCCAGTACTTC.

The gene calls are TRBV13 and TRBJ2-1; 8 nucleotides match TRBD2. CDR1 and CDR2 (germline): PRHDT, FYEKMQ (reference sequence). This CDR3 has 16 amino acids. Losses at the gene ends were 4 bases for V and 8 bases for J; bases not matched to a gene: 13. This chain's CDR3 is CASSSTSGRTRDEQFF. The CDR3 region has the DNA TGTGCCAGCAGCTCTACTAGCGGTAGGACAAGGGATGAGCAGTTCTTC.

V and J are TRBV18 and TRBJ2-1; D possibly corresponds to TRBD2 (5 bases). The CDR3 is made up of 16 amino acids. Deletions cut 1 base from V and 5 bases from J, with 15 bases between. Germline lookup yields CDR1 KGHSH and CDR2 LQKENI. Here the CDR3 reads CASSPLSGTLDNEQFF. CDR3 DNA sequence: TGTGCCAGCTCACCACTCTCTGGTACACTAGACAATGAGCAGTTCTTC.

The genes are TRBV4-1 and TRBJ2-7, with a tentative D call TRBD2 (5 bases). V was trimmed by 1 base and J by 5 bases, leaving 18 bases between them. The CDR3 consists of 16 residues. Germline V gene data show CDR1 as MGHRA and CDR2 as YSYEKL. The CDR3: CASSQARDRWVHEQYF. The CDR3 DNA reads as TGCGCCAGCAGCCAAGCCCGGGATCGATGGGTCCACGAGCAGTACTTC.

The chain links TRBV13 to TRBJ2-7, with D possibly being TRBD2 (6 bases). Trimming left V 3 bases short and J 3 bases short, with 12 bases between. This CDR3 is 14 amino acids long. In germline, CDR1 is PRHDT, CDR2 FYEKMQ (reference sequence). CDR3 in amino acids: CASSFGGDLYEQYF. The CDR3 region has the DNA TGTGCCAGCAGCTTCGGGGGAGACCTCTACGAGCAGTACTTC. Full variable domain (rest looked up from reference TRBV13 and TRBJ2-7): AAGVIQSPRHLIKEKRETATLKCYPIPRHDTVYWYQQGPGQDPQFLISFYEKMQSDKGSIPDRFSAQQFSDYHSELNMSSLELGDSALYFCASSFGGDLYEQYFGPGTRLTVT.

This clone was found a few times. The gene calls are TRBV6-5 and TRBJ2-7; perhaps TRBD1 as D (5 bases). Per germline, CDR1 MNHEY and CDR2 SVGAGI. V lost 5 bases, J lost 9 bases, and 23 bases lay in between. This CDR3 contains 15 residues. CDR3 sequence: CASSPQGGGPYGQYF. CDR3 nucleotide sequence: TGTGCCAGCAGTCCCCAGGGCGGTGGCCCCTATGGGCAGTACTTC.

This chain connects TRBV11-2 to TRBJ2-1; TRBD2 matches at 8 bases. Germline CDR1 reads SGHAT; CDR2 reads FQNNGV. This CDR3 has 17 amino acids. V lost 3 bases to trimming and J lost 3 bases; unmatched junction nucleotides: 10. The CDR3, as DNA: TGTGCCAGCAGCTTCACCGACGGACTAGCTTACTACAATGAGCAGTTCTTC. Amino acids: CASSFTDGLAYYNEQFF.

This chain joins TRBV6-5 and TRBJ2-5; TRBD1 matches at 12 bases. The CDR3 has 14 residues. CDR1 and CDR2 (germline): MNHEY, SVGAGI. Germline trimming cut 5 bases from V and 7 bases from J; bases unmatched to any gene: 5. The DNA for the CDR3 is TGTGCCAGCAGTCCGGGACAGGGGGCTGGGACCCAGTACTTC. It encodes CASSPGQGAGTQYF.

CDR3 DNA sequence: TGCGCCAGCAGCTACTCCGGGACTAGCGGGACCGGGGAGCTGTTTTTT. Encoded protein: CASSYSGTSGTGELFF. The chain recombines TRBV5-1 with TRBJ2-2, with TRBD2 matching over 12 bases. This CDR3 has 16 amino acids. Trimming took 3 bases from V and 5 from J; bases not matched to a gene: 5. CDR1 and CDR2 from the germline V gene are SGHRS and YFSETQ.

The rearrangement joins TRBV24-1 to TRBJ2-1, with TRBD2 matching over 9 bases. V shed 4 bases and J 3 bases; nucleotides not matched to a gene: 3. There are 15 residues in the CDR3. Per the germline V gene, CDR1 is KGHDR and CDR2 is SFDVKD. The CDR3 DNA reads TGTGCCACCAGTGAATATAGCGGGGGCTACAATGAGCAGTTCTTC. Protein sequence: CATSEYSGGYNEQFF.

The CDR3 nucleotides are TGTGCCAGCAGTTTAGGGCAGGGGGGTGTTGAGCAGTACTTC. This sequence encodes CASSLGQGGVEQYF. The rearrangement links TRBV27 to TRBJ2-7; a possible D gene is TRBD1 (7 bases). CDR3 length: 14 residues. The V gene lost 2 bases and the J gene lost 7 bases, with 15 bases spanning the gap. Germline V CDR1 and CDR2: MNHEY, SMNVEV (reference sequence).

The J gene is TRBJ2-3, the V gene TRBV24-1; D not certain. This CDR3 has 11 amino acids. Germline values: CDR1 KGHDR, CDR2 SFDVKD. V was shortened by 10 bases and J by 7 bases, with 11 bases between the two germline ends. The CDR3 here is CATSFGYTQYF. Written as DNA, the CDR3 is TGTGCCACGTCTTTTGGCTATACGCAGTATTTT.

The chain carries TRBV6-1 and TRBJ1-1; 7 bases match TRBD1. The V gene's germline CDR1 is MNHNS and CDR2 SASEGT. The CDR3 is made up of 17 amino acids. The J segment lost 0 bases and the V segment lost 5 bases, leaving 12 bases of the junction unmatched. Here the CDR3 reads CASSKGQVPHVNTEAFF. DNA of the CDR3: TGTGCCAGCAGTAAAGGACAGGTTCCACATGTGAACACTGAAGCTTTCTTT.

This sequence joins TRBV5-4 and TRBJ2-5; perhaps TRBD2 as D (5 bases). The CDR3 loop spans 14 amino acids. The germline V and J ends were trimmed by 4 bases and 2 bases, with 12 bases remaining between them. In germline, CDR1 is SGHNT, CDR2 YYREEE (reference sequence). For the CDR3, the DNA is TGTGCCAGCAGCCCACTAGAAAGACAAGAGACCCAGTACTTC. Its protein is CASSPLERQETQYF.

The V gene is TRBV13, the J gene TRBJ2-7; perhaps TRBD2 as D (6 bases). The CDR3 has 15 residues. Germline-derived CDR1 and CDR2 are PRHDT and FYEKMQ (reference sequence). The V gene lost 3 bases and the J gene lost 0 bases, with 12 bases spanning the gap. CDR3 region: CASSLGTGRSYEQYF. The CDR3 DNA follows: TGTGCCAGCAGCTTGGGGACTGGACGCTCCTACGAGCAGTACTTC.

The chain links TRBV27 to TRBJ2-1, with TRBD1 matching 8 bases. CDR1 is MNHEY, CDR2 SMNVEV, per germline (reference sequence). The CDR3 runs 12 residues. With V trimmed by 5 bases and J by 9 bases, 3 bases remained unmatched. DNA of the CDR3: TGTGCCAGCAGTCACGACAGGGGTGAGCAGTTCTTC. Its translation is CASSHDRGEQFF.

This chain uses TRBV5-5 with TRBJ1-2, with D possibly being TRBD1 (6 bases). CDR1 SGHKS and CDR2 YYEKEE come from the germline V gene (reference sequence). CDR3 size: 16 residues. Trimming pared 0 bases from V and 2 bases from J, leaving 14 bases between. CDR3 in DNA: TGTGCCAGCAGCTTGGGGGGGGGCCGAGTGAACTATGGCTACACCTTC. Encoded protein: CASSLGGGRVNYGYTF.

The chain is built from TRBV27 and TRBJ1-6; 9 bases map to TRBD1. Unmatched junction bases numbered 4, after V lost 8 bases and J lost 5 bases. The CDR3 totals 14 residues. From germline, CDR1 is MNHEY and CDR2 SMNVEV (reference sequence). This chain's CDR3 is CASRTGVDNSPLHF. The CDR3 DNA sequence: TGTGCCAGCCGGACAGGGGTTGATAATTCACCCCTCCACTTT.

V gene TRBV5-1 combines with J gene TRBJ1-5; tentative D call: TRBD1 (6 bases). The CDR3 has 15 residues. CDR1 and CDR2 (germline): SGHRS, YFSETQ. Trimming removed 4 bases from V and 0 bases from J, with 11 bases in between. The CDR3 here is CASSIGQTSNQPQHF. The DNA of the CDR3 is TGCGCCAGCAGCATTGGACAGACTAGCAATCAGCCCCAGCATTTT.

The chain recombines TRBV5-1 with TRBJ2-7; 11 bases are a match to TRBD2. The CDR3 is made up of 13 amino acids. V was pared by 8 bases and J by 3 bases, with 4 bases of the junction left unmatched. Germline CDR1 reads SGHRS; CDR2 reads YFSETQ. The DNA of the CDR3 is TGCGCCAGTAGTGGGACTAGCGGCTACGAGCAGTACTTC. It specifies CASSGTSGYEQYF.

The rearrangement joins TRBV5-4 to TRBJ2-5, with 10 bases matching TRBD2. J gave up 2 bases and V 1 base, and 2 bases lay outside the gene matches. Germline CDR1 reads SGHNT; CDR2 reads YYREEE (reference sequence). This CDR3 comprises 15 residues. The CDR3 loop reads CASSLNSGRQETQYF. DNA of the CDR3: TGTGCCAGCAGCTTGAATAGCGGGAGGCAAGAGACCCAGTACTTC.